Presented here are 25 T cell receptor beta chains from one specimen sequenced in a study of tumor-infiltrating lymphocytes in primary liver carcinoma (dated by TCRdb to the late 2010s). TCRdb names Illumina HiSeq 2500 as the instrument used. TCRbeta-specific cDNA was reverse-transcribed from about 0.45 ug total RNA using a constant-region primer and ProtoScript II reverse transcriptase. Three nested multiplex PCR rounds, following a slightly modified ARM-PCR procedure, were used to build the TCRbeta libraries. Each of the first two PCR rounds ran for approximately 10 cycles and used multiplex TRBV1-TRBV30 forward primers together with a Cbeta reverse primer. TCRdb's own reprocessing of the public reads used fastp at Q25 and MiXCR and kept productive beta chains. Identical CDR3 proteins give one entry, which carries the most common genes and DNA. The sample table shows fewer than 85,000 distinct CDR3 sequences, and 69% are seen once. Of the sample, about 25% falls within the top ten clones.

Total RNA and DNA were co-extracted without cell sorting from about 19-30 mg of bulk tissue using the AllPrep DNA/RNA mini kit. Sample: tumor-adjacent normal liver tissue. The receptors originated from a man aged 35 to 55 with primary liver carcinoma and hepatitis B virus infection.

The J gene is TRBJ1-1, the V gene TRBV29-1; D uncertain. The CDR3 totals 11 residues. The V gene's germline CDR1 is SQVTM and CDR2 ANQGSEA. Trimming took 7 bases from V and 12 from J, leaving 18 bases between them. For the CDR3, the DNA is TGCAGCGGATCCACGAAGAGTGGGACTTTCTTT. As protein: CSGSTKSGTFF.

This clonotype was picked up many times. The rearrangement uses TRBV12-3 or TRBV12-4 and TRBJ1-5; D unresolved. Trimming removed 2 bases at V and 0 bases at J, with 5 bases between. The CDR3 totals 14 residues. In DNA form, the CDR3 reads TGTGCCAGCAGTTTACAGTATAGCAATCAGCCCCAGCATTTT. It specifies CASSLQYSNQPQHF.

Turning to this clonotype: The final CDR3 position lacks the conserved phenylalanine or tryptophan, pointing to a likely read error. The genes are TRBV11-2 and TRBJ2-3, with 9 bases matching TRBD2. CDR3 size: 15 residues. Germline CDR1 is SGHAT and CDR2 is FQNNGV. CDR3 nucleotides: TGTGCCAGCTGCTTAGCGGCTAGCGGGAAACTTATGCAGTATTTG. This translates into CASCLAASGKLMQYL.

This clonotype was observed a single time. The junction and the germline gene differ at one end; a read error may be behind it. V is TRBV4-2 and J is TRBJ1-1; the match to TRBD1 covers 8 bases. There are 15 residues in the CDR3. The germline gives CDR1 LGHNA, CDR2 YNFKEQ. The DNA of the CDR3 is TGTACCAGCAGCCGGATGGACAGGGAAAGCACTGAAGCTTTCTTT. Its translation is CTSSRMDRESTEAFF.

This clonotype was picked up many times. The V gene is TRBV4-2, the J gene TRBJ2-5; 9 nucleotides match TRBD1. CDR1 is LGHNA, CDR2 YNFKEQ, per germline. V lost 3 bases, J lost 3 bases, and 8 bases stayed unmatched. The CDR3 has 16 amino acids. Written as DNA, the CDR3 is TGTGCCAGCAGCCAGGGGGGGACAGGGCGGGAAGAGACCCAGTACTTC. The encoded protein is CASSQGGTGREETQYF.

This clonotype was detected a few times. A much larger clone lies one base from this, so it may be a read error. The V gene is TRBV14, the J gene TRBJ2-2; D call uncertain. The CDR3 loop spans 15 amino acids. Germline-derived CDR1 and CDR2 are SGHDN and FVKESK. The CDR3 spells CTSSQIWANTGELFF. CDR3 sequence (DNA): TGTACCAGCAGCCAAATTTGGGCGAACACCGGGGAGCTGTTTTTT. Full variable domain (remainder filled in from reference TRBV14 and TRBJ2-2): EAGVTQFPSHSVIEKGQTVTLRCDPISGHDNLYWYRRVMGKEIKFLLHFVKESKQDESGMPNNRFLAERTGGTYSTLKVQPAELEDSGVYFCTSSQIWANTGELFFGEGSRLTVL.

This clonotype was seen just once. At one boundary the junction diverges from the germline segment, which might be a read error. V and J are TRBV4-3 and TRBJ2-2; D is perhaps TRBD2 (5 bases). CDR3 length: 16 amino acids. Germline loops: CDR1 LGHNA, CDR2 YSLEER. In nucleotides, the CDR3 is TGCACCAGCAGCCAAAACCCAGAAGGAAACCCCGGGGAGCCGTTTTTT. Amino acid sequence: CTSSQNPEGNPGEPFF.

Points on this clonotype: The final CDR3 position lacks the conserved phenylalanine or tryptophan, pointing to a likely read error. The V gene is TRBV5-5, the J gene TRBJ1-2; 8 nucleotides line up with TRBD1. Looked up from germline, CDR1 is SGHKS and CDR2 is YYEKEE (reference sequence). CDR3 length: 13 residues. CDR3 sequence reads: CASSRTGTYRYTI. In nucleotides, the CDR3 is TGTGCCAGTAGTCGGACAGGGACCTATCGCTACACCATC.

As regards this clonotype: One end of the junction does not line up with germline, which may come from a read error. V usage is TRBV29-1 and J usage is TRBJ2-5; a possible D gene is TRBD2 (5 bases). The CDR3 has 13 residues. CDR1 and CDR2 from the germline V gene are SQVTM and ANQGSEA. Here the CDR3 reads CSVEASVQETLYF. The CDR3 DNA reads as TGTAGCGTTGAAGCCTCGGTACAAGAGACCCTGTACTTC.

Note on this clonotype: The junction departs from germline at one end; a sequencing error may be responsible. The chain carries TRBV4-1 and TRBJ2-4, with D tentatively TRBD2 (7 bases). Germline CDR1 is MGHRA and CDR2 is YSYEKL. The CDR3 consists of 14 residues. Here the CDR3 DNA reads TGCACCAGCAGCCAGGAAGACGGGGGGCCTAACCAATACTTC. Translation gives CTSSQEDGGPNQYF.

This clonotype is medium-sized (0.01 to 0.1%) within its sample. The rearrangement links TRBV6-1 to TRBJ1-6; D ambiguous. The CDR3 runs to 14 residues. V lost 3 bases and J lost 10, with 13 bases in between. CDR1 is MNHNS and CDR2 is SASEGT in the germline V gene. The CDR3 region is CASSEGESVSPLHF. CDR3 DNA sequence: TGTGCCAGCAGTGAGGGCGAGTCAGTATCACCCCTCCACTTT.

About this clonotype itself: A read error may produce the germline difference seen at one junction end. V gene TRBV4-2 combines with J gene TRBJ1-5, with D hard to call. The germline gives CDR1 LGHNA, CDR2 YNFKEQ. The CDR3 contains 14 residues. CDR3 DNA sequence: TGTGTCAGCAGCCAAGGAGGGAGCGATCAGCCCCAGCATTTT. Amino acids: CVSSQGGSDQPQHF.

The chain combines TRBV6-5 with TRBJ1-1; D not certain. V shed 9 bases and J shed 2 bases, with 16 bases lying between them. Germline assignment: CDR1 MNHEY and CDR2 SVGAGI. The CDR3 runs 14 residues. The CDR3 DNA is TGTGCCAGTAGTACTCGAAGGTTTAACACTGAAGCTTTCTTT. Protein sequence: CASSTRRFNTEAFF.

By sample fraction, this clonotype is medium-sized (0.01 to 0.1%). The chain carries TRBV11-2 and TRBJ2-3; 11 nucleotides line up with TRBD2. Germline CDR1 reads SGHAT; CDR2 reads FQNNGV. V dropped 5 bases and J dropped 2; count of bases not matched to a gene: 9. CDR3 length: 17 amino acids. The CDR3 DNA reads as TGTGCCAGCAGCCTGCCGACTAGCGGGAAGCCCACAGATACGCAGTATTTT. It encodes CASSLPTSGKPTDTQYF.

The CDR3 region has the DNA TGTGCCACCTGGATACACGGAGGCAATGAGCAGTTCTTC. The encoded protein is CATWIHGGNEQFF. The gene calls are TRBV6-1 and TRBJ2-1, with D perhaps TRBD2 (5 bases). Germline CDR1 reads MNHNS; CDR2 reads SASEGT. This CDR3 region has 13 residues. V gave up 10 bases and J gave up 6 bases, with 16 bases separating them.

In DNA, the CDR3 is TGTGCCAGCAGCTTGGTTCCCGGACGGTATAATGGGCGGTTCTTC. This encodes CASSLVPGRYNGRFF. V usage is TRBV5-5 and J usage is TRBJ2-1; D not certain. The CDR3 extends over 15 amino acids. V lost 0 bases and J 15 bases, leaving 22 bases between the germline ends. Germline lookup yields CDR1 SGHKS and CDR2 YYEKEE (reference sequence).

In regard to this clonotype: A read error is likely, as this CDR3 ends without the conserved phenylalanine or tryptophan. The CDR3 bases are TGTGCCAGCAGTTACGGGACATGGGGTCAGGATGGCTACACCTTA. It yields the protein CASSYGTWGQDGYTL. The V call is TRBV6-5, the J call TRBJ1-2; a possible D gene is TRBD1 (6 bases). The CDR3 covers 15 residues. CDR1 is MNHEY, CDR2 SVGAGI, per germline. The V end lost 2 bases, the J end lost 6 bases, and 16 bases lay between the germline ends.

About this clonotype: The junction departs from germline at one end; a sequencing error may be responsible. The chain links TRBV28 to TRBJ1-5; tentative D call: TRBD1 (6 bases). The CDR3 contains 14 residues. Germline CDR1 MDHEN, CDR2 SYDVKM. The CDR3 nucleotides are TGTACCAGCAGTTTAGGGGGGATTAACCAGCCCCAGCAGTTT. Its protein product is CTSSLGGINQPQQF.

This clonotype was seen a single time. An end of the junction differs from the germline gene, which may be a read error. This sequence joins TRBV29-1 and TRBJ2-7; D is possibly TRBD2 (6 bases). The CDR3 runs 13 residues. Looked up from germline, CDR1 is SQVTM and CDR2 is ANQGSEA. The CDR3 region is CSAIGEASYEHCF. CDR3 nucleotides: TGCAGCGCTATAGGGGAGGCCTCCTACGAGCACTGCTTC.

The V call is TRBV6-5, the J call TRBJ2-1; maybe TRBD2 (6 bases). Germline V gene data show CDR1 as MNHEY and CDR2 as SVGAGI. The CDR3 contains 13 residues. The CDR3 here is CTTRSDGSNEQFF. The CDR3 DNA reads TGTACCACCAGATCCGACGGGAGTAATGAGCAGTTCTTC.

A remark on this clonotype: The germline gene is not matched at one end of the junction; a read error may be the cause. The chain recombines TRBV6-5 with TRBJ2-2; D may be TRBD1 (6 bases). CDR1 MNHEY and CDR2 SVGAGI come from the germline V gene. The length of the CDR3 is 14 residues. For the CDR3, the DNA is TGTGCCAGCGGTTATCTAAGGGACATCGGGGAGCTGTTTTTT. Amino acids: CASGYLRDIGELFF.

As concerns this clonotype: The junction and the germline gene differ at one end; a read error may be behind it. V usage is TRBV11-2 and J usage is TRBJ2-5, with 12 bases matching TRBD2. Germline CDR1 and CDR2: SGHAT and FQNNGV. The CDR3 length is 18 residues. CDR3 nucleotides: TGTGCCAACAGCTTAGATCCGTGGTCTAGCGGGAGGGGAGAGGCCCAGTACTTC. It codes for CANSLDPWSSGRGEAQYF.

Turning to this clonotype: Because it lacks the conserved phenylalanine or tryptophan at the end, this CDR3 is likely a read error. The chain employs TRBV5-1 and TRBJ2-7, with 7 bases aligning to TRBD2. The CDR3 is 16 residues long. Trimming at V came to 2 bases and at J to 3 bases, leaving 11 bases not matched to a gene. Germline V gene sequence: CDR1 SGHRS, CDR2 YFSETQ. The CDR3 DNA reads as TGCGCCAGCAGCTTCGGTCTGGCGGGAGCGGACTACGAGCAGTACATC. Its translation is CASSFGLAGADYEQYI.

This clonotype was counted a few times. This sequence joins TRBV29-1 and TRBJ2-1; a weak D match, TRBD1 (5 bases). Per germline, CDR1 SQVTM and CDR2 ANQGSEA. V was pared by 7 bases and J by 0 bases, with 13 bases between. CDR3 length: 14 amino acids. The CDR3 is CSGGESSSYNEQFF. Written as DNA, the CDR3 is TGCAGCGGGGGCGAGTCGAGCTCCTACAATGAGCAGTTCTTC.

The chain carries TRBV7-9 and TRBJ2-5; TRBD2 matches 8 bases. Germline V gene lookup returns CDR1 SEHNR and CDR2 FQNEAQ (reference sequence). V shed 3 bases, J shed 13 bases, and the junction held 16 bases outside the gene matches. This CDR3 has 15 residues. Here the CDR3 reads CASSLWTSIVEARYF. The CDR3 DNA is TGTGCCAGCAGCTTGTGGACTAGCATTGTAGAGGCCCGGTACTTC.